The 2 T cell receptor beta chains presented below share a single source sample, sequenced in a study of CD8+CD57+ T cells in acquired aplastic anemia. CDR3 and TCR beta VDJ profiling relied on a genomic DNA template. TCRdb ran MiXCR on the reads and lists one entry per CDR3 protein. The data show around 200,000 distinct CDR3 sequences, roughly half seen once. Sequenced material: sorted CD4+, CD8+, or CD8+CD57+ T cells (not recorded which) from PBMCs. The receptors shown here come from a human donor in good health, serving as a control.

This clonotype was recorded many times. CDR3 in amino acids: CASSLVASGGLYEQYF. The CDR3 coding sequence is TGTGCCAGCAGCTTAGTGGCTAGCGGGGGGCTCTACGAGCAGTACTTC. The chain recombines TRBV7-2 with TRBJ2-7, with 11 bases aligning to TRBD2. Trimming took 1 base from V and 3 from J; bases not matched to a gene: 5. CDR3 size: 16 residues. Germline values: CDR1 SGHTA, CDR2 FQGNSA. Full variable domain (missing parts from reference TRBV7-2 and TRBJ2-7): GAGVSQSPSNKVTEKGKDVELRCDPISGHTALYWYRQSLGQGLEFLIYFQGNSAPDKSGLPSDRFSAERTGGSVSTLTIQRTQQEDSAVYLCASSLVASGGLYEQYFGPGTRLTVT.

This clonotype was detected many times. This chain connects TRBV6-6 to TRBJ2-7, with a tentative D call TRBD1 (5 bases). CDR3 length equals 15 residues. Germline lookup yields CDR1 MNHNY and CDR2 SVGAGI (reference sequence). V shed 4 bases and J shed 0 bases, with 13 bases lying between them. The CDR3 spells CASSSTEKSSYEQYF. CDR3 bases: TGTGCCAGCAGTTCGACAGAGAAGAGCTCCTACGAGCAGTACTTC.